The 22 T cell receptor beta chains below were found in one sample sequenced in a study of somatic mutations in cytotoxic T cells in rheumatoid arthritis. Here immunoSEQ multiplex PCR was the method, and the copy in TCRdb shows in-frame clones only, minus some. The data contain 7,500 to 9,000 clones, 60% to 80% of them seen just once; the ten biggest clones take up over 35%. The sequencing input was CD8+ T cells sorted from blood. Receptor source: an adult with rheumatoid arthritis.

The table lists this clone with a few counts. At one end, the junction sequence differs from germline, possibly due to a read error. This chain uses TRBV7-9 with TRBJ2-3; D remains unclear. CDR1 is SEHNR and CDR2 is FQNEAQ in the germline V gene (reference sequence). The CDR3 is 14 residues long. The DNA for the CDR3 is TGTGCCAGCAGCTTCGGCAGAGATACAGAAACGCAGTATTTT. It translates to CASSFGRDTETQYF.

V gene TRBV5-1 combines with J gene TRBJ2-1; 14 nucleotides line up with TRBD2. Germline CDR1 and CDR2: SGHRS and YFSETQ. Trimming cost V 4 bases and J 6 bases; bases outside gene matches: 6. CDR3 size: 16 residues. The CDR3 protein is CASSPGLAGVTNEQFF. In DNA form, the CDR3 reads TGCGCCAGCAGCCCGGGACTAGCGGGGGTAACCAATGAGCAGTTCTTC. The full variable domain, rest sourced from reference TRBV5-1 and TRBJ2-1, is KAGVTQTPRYLIKTRGQQVTLSCSPISGHRSVSWYQQTPGQGLQFLFEYFSETQRNKGNFPGRFSGRQFSNSRSEMNVSTLELGDSALYLCASSPGLAGVTNEQFFGPGTRLTVL.

This clone appeared a few times. The chain combines TRBV10-3 with TRBJ2-7; possible D gene TRBD2, 7 bases. Germline V gives CDR1 ENHRY, CDR2 SYGVKD. This CDR3 is built from 15 residues. V lost 3 bases and J lost 2, with 14 bases in between. CDR3 loop: CAISEGGAGPYEQYF. CDR3 coding DNA: TGTGCCATCAGTGAAGGGGGGGCAGGCCCCTACGAGCAGTACTTC.

Only a few counts were recorded for this clone. The chain couples TRBV2 to TRBJ2-2; no definite D call. Trimming removed 7 bases from V and 6 bases from J, with 9 bases in between. This CDR3 contains 12 residues. CDR1 and CDR2 (germline): SNHLY, FYNNEI. Here the CDR3 reads CASMGGPGELFF. For the CDR3, the DNA is TGTGCCAGCATGGGTGGCCCCGGGGAGCTGTTTTTT.

Comment on this clone: One junction end does not reproduce the germline sequence, and a read error may be involved. The chain has TRBV6-1 and TRBJ2-2; TRBD2 is a possible D gene (7 bases). Germline V gene data show CDR1 as MNHNS and CDR2 as SASEGT. The CDR3 totals 16 residues. DNA for the CDR3: TGTGCCAGCAGTGAGGGGGGGGCGGGAGTGTACCGGGGAGCTGTTTTT. Amino acid sequence: CASSEGGAGVYRGAVF.

This clone was seen only a few times. The rearrangement links TRBV7-6 to TRBJ1-4; the D is unclear. Germline V gene lookup returns CDR1 SGHVS and CDR2 FNYEAQ. V was cut by 1 base and J by 7 bases, with 13 bases left in between. The CDR3 sequence is 15 residues long. In DNA, the CDR3 is TGTGCCAGCAGCTTAGTGTCTACGGGCGGTGAAAAACTGTTTTTT. Its protein is CASSLVSTGGEKLFF.

The V call is TRBV6-4, the J call TRBJ2-3; TRBD1 matches 8 bases. CDR3 length: 15 amino acids. The J segment lost 3 bases and the V segment lost 3 bases, leaving 5 bases of the junction unmatched. Germline CDR1 MRHNA, CDR2 SNTAGT. The DNA of the CDR3 is TGTGCCAGCAGTGATGGGACAGGAGCAACAGATACGCAGTATTTT. This encodes CASSDGTGATDTQYF.

A note on this clone: Other DNA sequences in the same sample also yield this CDR3. J is TRBJ2-5 and V is TRBV27; D not certain. With 3 bases removed from V and 1 base from J, the gap between germline ends came to 0 bases. The CDR3 is made up of 11 amino acids. CDR1 is MNHEY and CDR2 is SMNVEV in the germline V gene (reference sequence). CDR3 DNA sequence: TGTGCCAGCAGTTTCCAAGAGACCCAGTACTTC. Translation: CASSFQETQYF.

This sequence joins TRBV28 and TRBJ2-1; D may be TRBD1 (7 bases). The germline V gene has CDR1 MDHEN and CDR2 SYDVKM. This CDR3 contains 14 residues. The V end was cut by 5 bases, the J end by 7 bases, with 15 bases between. This CDR3 reads CASSTGQEGNEQFF. CDR3 DNA sequence: TGTGCCAGCAGTACCGGACAGGAGGGAAATGAGCAGTTCTTC. Using reference TRBV28 and TRBJ2-1 for the parts outside the CDR3, the full variable domain is DVKVTQSSRYLVKRTGEKVFLECVQDMDHENMFWYRQDPGLGLRLIYFSYDVKMKEKGDIPEGYSVSREKKERFSLILESASTNQTSMYLCASSTGQEGNEQFFGPGTRLTVL.

The chain couples TRBV6-1 to TRBJ2-7, with a weak D call TRBD1 (6 bases). Germline CDR1 reads MNHNS; CDR2 reads SASEGT. The ends were cut back, 7 bases at V and 2 bases at J, with 12 bases in the middle. This CDR3 is built from 13 residues. In nucleotides, the CDR3 is TGTGCCAGCACCTGGACAGCGGCCTACGAGCAGTACTTC. Translated: CASTWTAAYEQYF.

The rearrangement links TRBV9 to TRBJ2-2; the D gene is possibly TRBD1 (5 bases). Trimming pared 1 base from V and 6 bases from J, leaving 10 bases between. The germline gives CDR1 SGDLS, CDR2 YYNGEE. This CDR3 is built from 14 residues. The CDR3 sequence: CASSVRGNAGELFF. The CDR3, as DNA: TGTGCCAGCAGCGTAAGGGGTAACGCCGGGGAGCTGTTTTTT.

The chain carries TRBV28 and TRBJ2-7, with D possibly matching TRBD2 (6 bases). V was trimmed by 2 bases and J by 0 bases, leaving 11 bases between them. The length of the CDR3 is 15 residues. The germline V gene encodes CDR1 MDHEN and CDR2 SYDVKM. In nucleotides, the CDR3 is TGTGCCAGCAGTTTACAGGGCGGGACCTCCTACGAGCAGTACTTC. Its translation is CASSLQGGTSYEQYF.

V usage is TRBV4-1 and J usage is TRBJ2-5, with 12 bases identical to TRBD2. Germline lookup yields CDR1 MGHRA and CDR2 YSYEKL. The CDR3 is made up of 15 amino acids. The trim removed 2 bases at V and 5 bases at J, leaving 3 bases unmatched. This CDR3 reads CASSQLAGGPETQYF. The CDR3 nucleotides read TGCGCCAGCAGCCAACTAGCGGGAGGGCCCGAGACCCAGTACTTC.

The chain uses TRBV15 and TRBJ2-3; 10 positions match TRBD2. The CDR3 totals 16 residues. J was trimmed by 5 bases and V by 1 base; bases with no gene match: 6. CDR1 and CDR2 from the germline V gene are LNHNV and YYDKDF (reference sequence). The CDR3, as DNA: TGTGCCACCAGCAGAGCAGAGCTAGCGGGAGTAGATACGCAGTATTTT. Its translation is CATSRAELAGVDTQYF.

The chain recombines TRBV14 with TRBJ2-1; 8 nucleotides match TRBD2. Trimming cost V 2 bases and J 9 bases; bases outside gene matches: 9. The germline V gene has CDR1 SGHDN and CDR2 FVKESK. The CDR3 loop spans 15 amino acids. Here the CDR3 DNA reads TGTGCCAGCAGCCAAAGGAGCGGGAGCGGGGTTGAGCAGTTCTTC. Amino acids: CASSQRSGSGVEQFF.

As to this clone: This CDR3 is also generated by other DNA sequences in the sample. J is TRBJ2-5 and V is TRBV15, with D possibly TRBD2 on 5 matching bases. Germline lookup yields CDR1 LNHNV and CDR2 YYDKDF (reference sequence). V was shortened by 6 bases and J by 2 bases, with 13 bases between the two germline ends. The CDR3 covers 14 residues. CDR3 nucleotides: TGTGCCACCAGTACGAGGACGGGACAAGAGACCCAGTACTTC. Translation gives CATSTRTGQETQYF.

The chain is built from TRBV10-3 and TRBJ2-7; TRBD1 matches at 11 bases. Germline V gene data show CDR1 as ENHRY and CDR2 as SYGVKD. The CDR3 totals 15 residues. With V trimmed by 6 bases and J by 5 bases, 9 bases remained unmatched. For the CDR3, the DNA is TGTGCCATCAGCGACACTTTGGACAGGGGGCACGAGCAGTACTTC. Amino acid sequence: CAISDTLDRGHEQYF.

CDR3 sequence reads: CASSWGSHYTNYGYTF. CDR3 sequence (DNA): TGTGCCAGTAGTTGGGGGTCCCACTACACTAACTATGGCTACACCTTC. The chain employs TRBV19 and TRBJ1-2; tentatively, D is TRBD1 (5 bases). Germline CDR1 is LNHDA and CDR2 is SQIVND (reference sequence). Trimming removed 5 bases from V and 0 bases from J, with 16 bases in between. The CDR3 spans 16 residues.

The rearrangement joins TRBV4-2 to TRBJ2-7; D remains ambiguous. Trimming took 0 bases from V and 0 from J, leaving 9 bases between them. CDR3 size: 15 residues. The germline V gene encodes CDR1 LGHNA and CDR2 YNFKEQ. The CDR3, as DNA: TGTGCCAGCAGCCAAGATTCGGCCAGCTCCTACGAGCAGTACTTC. Amino acids: CASSQDSASSYEQYF.

J is TRBJ1-2 and V is TRBV29-1; TRBD1 agrees at 7 bases. V was pared by 3 bases and J by 8 bases, with 12 bases of the junction left unmatched. Germline CDR1 SQVTM, CDR2 ANQGSEA. The CDR3 runs 14 residues. This chain's CDR3 is CSVDPQGGSRGYTF. DNA for the CDR3: TGCAGCGTTGATCCTCAGGGGGGTTCGCGAGGCTACACCTTC.

This clone was seen more than once but under ten times. The CDR3 region has the DNA TGTGCCAGCAGCTGGGTAGGGGGCACTGAAGCTTTCTTT. Amino acids: CASSWVGGTEAFF. The chain couples TRBV5-4 to TRBJ1-1; the D gene is possibly TRBD1 (6 bases). The CDR3 totals 13 residues. With 3 bases removed from V and 4 bases from J, the gap between germline ends came to 10 bases. Germline values: CDR1 SGHNT, CDR2 YYREEE (reference sequence).

The J gene is TRBJ2-1, the V gene TRBV13, with D maybe TRBD1 (5 bases). The germline V and J ends were trimmed by 4 bases and 7 bases, with 20 bases remaining between them. This CDR3 is built from 16 residues. The germline CDR1 and CDR2 sequences are PRHDT and FYEKMQ (reference sequence). CDR3 sequence: CASSSPAGAPGNEQFF. CDR3 DNA sequence: TGTGCCAGCAGCTCCCCGGCTGGGGCCCCTGGGAATGAGCAGTTCTTC. The full variable domain, rest sourced from reference TRBV13 and TRBJ2-1, is AAGVIQSPRHLIKEKRETATLKCYPIPRHDTVYWYQQGPGQDPQFLISFYEKMQSDKGSIPDRFSAQQFSDYHSELNMSSLELGDSALYFCASSSPAGAPGNEQFFGPGTRLTVL.